The T cell receptor beta chain under discussion was sequenced for a study of blood T cell repertoires in COVID-19 (dated by TCRdb to 2019 to 2021). Turning to the overall study: The collaborator samples originated in the United States, Italy and Spain and spanned the acute and convalescent phases of COVID-19. The prospective study material was composed of cDNA or gDNA derived from T cells, B-cell-depleted T cells, or PBMCs. Deeply sampled blood TCRbeta repertoires from subjects exposed to, actively infected with, or recovered from COVID-19 were included in the dataset. The repertoires were released in a freely available public database meant as a resource for research on the immune response to SARS-CoV-2. Samples came from the ongoing ImmuneRACE study (first 160 participants) plus 1,254 subjects from 6 global collaborators. Nearly every sample came with metadata listing a de-identified subject ID, COVID-19 status, age in years and sex. Where HLA class I and class II types were available, the types were taken from metadata supplied by the sample provider, not from assay-based typing.

V drops 3 bases and J drops 3 bases, leaving 14 bases in between. The germline V gene encodes CDR1 LNHNV and CDR2 YYDKDF (reference sequence). The CDR3 numbers 15 residues from cysteine through phenylalanine. Only CDR3 DNA is held: 45 bases, read in frame from base 1. Details on this clone: No antigen is known for it. Base qualities are not recorded, but no much larger clone differs from it by a single base.

Broader findings and caveats from the paper: Clinical and demographic metadata were provided uncurated, with the amount varying by source and participant.

Each collaborating institution followed its own protocols to collect whole blood in K2EDTA tubes. For TCRbeta analysis, collaborators shipped samples in one of three forms: frozen whole blood, isolated PBMCs, or DNA extracted from either of those sample types. The immunoSEQ Assay, a bias-controlled multiplex PCR, was used to amplify TCRbeta CDR3 regions from genomic DNA. Regarding the original processing steps: Within the assay, amplification of reference gene primers was used to estimate how many nucleated cells each sample contained. To quantify the absolute abundance of each unique TCRbeta CDR3 rearrangement, sequence reads were collapsed and filtered. For each sample, productive Simpson clonality was calculated as the square root of Simpson's diversity index across productive rearrangements. The clones in this table, taken by TCRdb from immuneACCESS, are in-frame only. Not every clone is retained; where verified, under half of the shortfall comes from an unresolved V gene, and the cause of the rest is unknown. The DNA was the basis for D and trimming; V, J and clone size are from that table. The sample includes 250,000 to 400,000 clones, with around 87% observed a single time. In total, the top ten clones hold 1% of the sample.

Sequencing was performed on peripheral blood. The chain couples TRBV15 to TRBJ1-2, and possibly TRBD1, on 5 matching bases. The origin of this receptor is a man aged 50 to 59 with active or convalescent COVID-19. The CDR3 region reads CATSRRGVSDYGYTF. The sequenced DNA: TGTGCCACCAGCAGGCGGGGGGTCTCGGACTATGGCTACACCTTC.